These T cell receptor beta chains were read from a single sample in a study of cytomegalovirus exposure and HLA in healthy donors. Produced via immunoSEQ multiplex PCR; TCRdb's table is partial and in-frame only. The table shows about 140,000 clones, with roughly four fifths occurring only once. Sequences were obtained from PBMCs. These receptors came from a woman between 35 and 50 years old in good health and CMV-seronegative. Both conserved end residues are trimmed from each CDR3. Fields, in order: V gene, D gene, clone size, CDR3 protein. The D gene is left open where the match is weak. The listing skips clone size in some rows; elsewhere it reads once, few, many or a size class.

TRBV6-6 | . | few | ATRLGGTEAF
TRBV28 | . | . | AISDRSYYEQY
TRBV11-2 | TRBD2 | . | ASSLVSGRAAEQF
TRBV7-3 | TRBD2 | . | ASSYYVSGRADTQY
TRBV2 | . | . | ASRKENLMNTEAF
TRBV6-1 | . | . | ASSELRRRNQPQH
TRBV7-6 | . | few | ASSEQGGGLPEQY
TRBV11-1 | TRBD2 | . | ASSLSIKREVETQY
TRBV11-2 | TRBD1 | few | ASSSGQISGANVLT
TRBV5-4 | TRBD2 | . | ASSPLGLAGGYTGELF
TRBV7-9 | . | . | ASRPQGTDTQY
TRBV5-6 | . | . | ASSLTGSASPLH
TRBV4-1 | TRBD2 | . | ASSQVAGAKNIQY
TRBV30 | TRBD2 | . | AWSVFVLLAGGGEQF
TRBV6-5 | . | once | ASRPRYSGNTIY
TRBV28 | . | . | ASSSTQGHEQY
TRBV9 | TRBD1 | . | ASSKAGQGDYEQY
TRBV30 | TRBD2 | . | AWSRLAGLEQY
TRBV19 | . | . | ASRLTVTGSTEAF
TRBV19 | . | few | ATTLGQGNQPQH
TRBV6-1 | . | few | ASSEMGGAYSYEQY
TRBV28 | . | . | ASSFTRTDYSFYGYT
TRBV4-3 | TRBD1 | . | ASSQEGQGAAGELF
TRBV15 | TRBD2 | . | ATSRDPLAGTYEQY
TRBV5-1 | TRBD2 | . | ASSQTGTSGHNEQF
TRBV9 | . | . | ASSVDPQSLNEKLF
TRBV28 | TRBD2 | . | ASSSTGRENIQY
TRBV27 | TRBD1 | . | ASTSWGTGANQLYGYT
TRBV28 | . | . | ASSFRYEQY
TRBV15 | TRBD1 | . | ATEGQPNTEAF
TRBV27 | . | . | ASSLSPGMETQY
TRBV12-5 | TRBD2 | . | ASGLVREGTGELF
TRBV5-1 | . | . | ASSLLSGEDGYT
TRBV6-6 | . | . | ASSYSTGFYGYT
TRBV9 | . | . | ASSVAAATYEQY
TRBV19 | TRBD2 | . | ASAGLAAHYNEQF
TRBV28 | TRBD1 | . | ASTSRTPRGPEQY
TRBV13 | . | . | ASSLTGTKETQY
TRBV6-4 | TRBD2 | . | VGRRGSWGNEQF
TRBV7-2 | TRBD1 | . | ASSLGRYRGKYEQY
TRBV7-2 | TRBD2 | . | ASSLLIRAGAAYNEQF
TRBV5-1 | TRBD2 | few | ASSLVHSGKTDTQY
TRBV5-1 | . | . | ASSYTSGTSGANVLT
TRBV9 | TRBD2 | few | ASSASGSSYNEQF
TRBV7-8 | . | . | ASSFRGPRNTQY
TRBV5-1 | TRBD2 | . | ASSGLAGSTGELF
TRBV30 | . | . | AWSFDSTDTQY
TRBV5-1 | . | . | ASSSLSANYGYT
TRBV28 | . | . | ASSSEFQETQY
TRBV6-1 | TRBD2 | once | ASLAGREHTDTQY
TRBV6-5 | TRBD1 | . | ASSSEMTGENEKLF